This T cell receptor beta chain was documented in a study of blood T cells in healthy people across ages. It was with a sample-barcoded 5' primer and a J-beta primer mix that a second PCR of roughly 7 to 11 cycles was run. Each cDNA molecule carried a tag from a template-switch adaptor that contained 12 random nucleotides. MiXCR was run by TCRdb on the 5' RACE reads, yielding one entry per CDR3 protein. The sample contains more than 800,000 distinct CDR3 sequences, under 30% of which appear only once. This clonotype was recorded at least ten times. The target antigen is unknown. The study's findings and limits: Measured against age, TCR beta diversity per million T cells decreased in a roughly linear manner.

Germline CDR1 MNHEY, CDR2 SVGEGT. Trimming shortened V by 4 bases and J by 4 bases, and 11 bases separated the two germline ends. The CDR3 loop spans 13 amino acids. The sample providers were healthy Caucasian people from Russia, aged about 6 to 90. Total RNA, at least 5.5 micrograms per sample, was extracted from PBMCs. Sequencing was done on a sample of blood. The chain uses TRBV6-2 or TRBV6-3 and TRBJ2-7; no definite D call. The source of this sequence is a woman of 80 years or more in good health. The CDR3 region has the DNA TGTGCCAGCAGTTTCCTGGACGGGTACGAGCAGTACTTC. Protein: CASSFLDGYEQYF.